Below, 7 T cell receptor beta chains from the same sample are listed, as sequenced in a study of CD8 T cells in ankylosing spondylitis. TCRdb processed the 5' RACE reads anew with MiXCR; each CDR3 protein has one entry. This sample yields roughly 160,000 distinct CDR3 sequences, of which roughly 10% are seen a single time; almost 30% belongs to the top ten. What was sequenced was blood, either unsorted or a sorted T cell fraction (not recorded which). These receptor sequences come from a male donor with ankylosing spondylitis or in good health (not recorded which).

This clonotype showed up many times. The chain carries TRBV24-1 and TRBJ2-4, with D maybe TRBD2 (6 bases). The germline CDR1 and CDR2 sequences are KGHDR and SFDVKD. This CDR3 contains 16 residues. Trimming stripped 4 bases from V and 1 base from J, with 13 bases between. CDR3 residues: CATSERDQPAKNIQYF. The CDR3 coding sequence is TGTGCCACCAGTGAGCGGGACCAACCTGCCAAAAACATTCAGTACTTC.

In the case of this clonotype: A much larger clone differs from this one at a single base, so this may be a read error. The chain uses TRBV10-3 and TRBJ1-2, with D uncertain. The CDR3 spans 14 residues. Trimming cost V 8 bases and J 0 bases, with 13 bases left between them. Germline-derived CDR1 and CDR2 are ENHRY and SYGVKD. The DNA of the CDR3 is TGTGCCATCGGGCCGGTCAGCTCTAACTATGGCTACACCTTC. It codes for CAIGPVSSNYGYTF.

This clonotype was recorded many times. The V gene is TRBV5-6, the J gene TRBJ1-1; the match to TRBD1 covers 7 bases. Looked up from germline, CDR1 is SGHDT and CDR2 is YYEEEE. The CDR3 runs 13 residues. Unmatched junction bases numbered 11, after V lost 4 bases and J lost 11 bases. CDR3 bases: TGTGCCAGCAGCGCGACAGGGACCCCGGGGGCTTTCTTT. Amino acids: CASSATGTPGAFF.

The table lists this clonotype with many counts. This rearrangement joins TRBV3-1 to TRBJ2-5, with 15 bases matching TRBD2. In germline, CDR1 is LGHDT, CDR2 YNNKEL (reference sequence). CDR3 length: 16 amino acids. The ends lost 4 bases at V and 2 bases at J; junction bases unmatched: 2. CDR3 in DNA: TGTGCCAGCAGCCTCGGGACTAGCGGGGGGCAAGAGACCCAGTACTTC. As protein: CASSLGTSGGQETQYF.

In its sample, this clonotype was seen many times. This chain uses TRBV10-2 with TRBJ2-3, with 12 bases identical to TRBD2. CDR3 size: 15 residues. Germline CDR1 is WSHSY and CDR2 is SAAADI. The junction had 5 bases not matched to a gene; V was cut back by 8 bases and J by 2 bases. CDR3 region: CASLLAGGSTDTQYF. CDR3 nucleotides: TGCGCCAGCCTACTAGCGGGGGGCTCCACAGATACGCAGTATTTT.

At least ten counts were recorded for this clonotype. This chain connects TRBV30 to TRBJ2-3; D gene unclear. Germline V gene sequence: CDR1 GTSNPN, CDR2 SVGIG (reference sequence). The length of the CDR3 is 15 residues. V lost 4 bases, J lost 2 bases, and 16 bases lay in between. Written as DNA, the CDR3 is TGTGCCTGGAAGCCCCGTGCTGGTGTCACAGATACGCAGTATTTT. As protein: CAWKPRAGVTDTQYF.

This clonotype was picked up many times. V gene TRBV7-2 combines with J gene TRBJ2-1, with D possibly being TRBD1 or TRBD2 (5 bases each). The germline gives CDR1 SGHTA, CDR2 FQGNSA. This CDR3 has 13 amino acids. Trimming shortened V by 5 bases and J by 9 bases, and 14 bases separated the two germline ends. CDR3 nucleotide sequence: TGTGCCAGCAGCCCCCACGGGGCGAGTGAGCAGTTCTTC. Translating it yields CASSPHGASEQFF.